This T cell receptor (beta chain) derives from a study of blood T cell repertoires in COVID-19. Study-wide context: The analysed material was cDNA or gDNA that came from T cells, B-cell-depleted T cells, or PBMCs.

Some clones are missing from TCRdb's copy, which holds only in-frame ones; the method was immunoSEQ multiplex PCR. The sample has roughly 200,000 clones, about 85% seen once. Germline values: CDR1 KGHDR, CDR2 SFDVKD. The J segment lost 4 bases and the V segment lost 6 bases, leaving 5 bases of the junction unmatched. This CDR3 region has 14 residues. The TCR was taken from a man in his 60s with active or convalescent COVID-19. The chain recombines TRBV24-1 with TRBJ2-7, with 10 bases aligning to TRBD1. Sequenced material: peripheral blood. This chain's CDR3 is CATSRGTGVYEQYF. CDR3 in DNA: TGTGCCACCAGTCGAGGGACAGGGGTATACGAGCAGTACTTC.